The rows below give T cell receptor beta chains drawn from one sample of a study of blood T cell repertoires in COVID-19. The data were produced by immunoSEQ multiplex PCR, yet TCRdb's version contains in-frame clones alone and is incomplete. Here the sample spans about 260,000 clones, 84% being singletons. Material: peripheral blood. The receptors stem from a woman aged 40-49 years who had recovered from COVID-19. CDR3s include the opening cysteine and the closing phenylalanine or tryptophan. The D gene is left open where the match is weak. Not all rows give a size; the values are once, few, many and, for expanded clones, a class.

CDR3 DNA: TGTGCCAGCAGTTCGACAGGGTTGGCTTTCTTT
CDR3 protein: CASSSTGLAFF
clone size: .
J gene: TRBJ1-1
D gene: TRBD1
V gene: TRBV28

CDR3 DNA: TGTGCCAGCTCACTCGGGACTACTAGCTCCTACGAGCAGTACTTC
CDR3 protein: CASSLGTTSSYEQYF
clone size: .
J gene: TRBJ2-7
D gene: TRBD2
V gene: TRBV18

CDR3 DNA: TGTGCCACCAGTGGTAAGGCGGGGACCACAGATACGCAGTATTTT
CDR3 protein: CATSGKAGTTDTQYF
clone size: once
J gene: TRBJ2-3
D gene: .
V gene: TRBV24-1

CDR3 DNA: TGTGCCAGCAGCTTGGGACCGGGACAGGGCCCACCAGGCACCTTC
CDR3 protein: CASSLGPGQGPPGTF
clone size: .
J gene: TRBJ1-2
D gene: TRBD1
V gene: TRBV5-6

CDR3 DNA: TGTGCCAGCAGTAATATACCACTCAGGGGCTGGGAAACTGAAGCTTTCTTT
CDR3 protein: CASSNIPLRGWETEAFF
clone size: .
J gene: TRBJ1-1
D gene: .
V gene: TRBV27

CDR3 DNA: TGTGCCAGCACCTTCACAGGGGGCGTCTACGAGCAGTACTTC
CDR3 protein: CASTFTGGVYEQYF
clone size: .
J gene: TRBJ2-7
D gene: TRBD1
V gene: TRBV7-9

CDR3 DNA: TGTGCCAGCAGCTTCCGACAGGGGGCAAACTATGGCTACACCTTC
CDR3 protein: CASSFRQGANYGYTF
clone size: .
J gene: TRBJ1-2
D gene: TRBD1
V gene: TRBV3-1/TRBV3-2

CDR3 DNA: TGTGCCAGCTTAGGGGGGGCACCCTCCTACAATGAGCAGTTCTTC
CDR3 protein: CASLGGAPSYNEQFF
clone size: .
J gene: TRBJ2-1
D gene: .
V gene: TRBV2

CDR3 DNA: TGCGCCAGCAGCTCCAGGTTTGGGGAAAAACTGTTTTTT
CDR3 protein: CASSSRFGEKLFF
clone size: .
J gene: TRBJ1-4
D gene: .
V gene: TRBV5-1

CDR3 DNA: TGTGCCAGCAGCCTCATCAGGGTGAACACTGAAGCTTTCTTT
CDR3 protein: CASSLIRVNTEAFF
clone size: .
J gene: TRBJ1-1
D gene: .
V gene: TRBV28

CDR3 DNA: TGTGCCAGCAGCCCGACAGTCAATAATGAAAAACTGTTTTTT
CDR3 protein: CASSPTVNNEKLFF
clone size: .
J gene: TRBJ1-4
D gene: .
V gene: TRBV7-9

CDR3 DNA: TGTGCCAGCGGTCTGGACAGTAGAAGCAATCAGCCCCAGCATTTT
CDR3 protein: CASGLDSRSNQPQHF
clone size: .
J gene: TRBJ1-5
D gene: .
V gene: TRBV9

CDR3 DNA: TGCGCCAGCAGCCCTGGACAGGGAAGCTCCTACGAGCAGTACTTC
CDR3 protein: CASSPGQGSSYEQYF
clone size: .
J gene: TRBJ2-7
D gene: TRBD1
V gene: TRBV5-1

CDR3 DNA: TGCAGTGCTAGTGAGGGCAGACCCTACGAGCAGTACTTC
CDR3 protein: CSASEGRPYEQYF
clone size: .
J gene: TRBJ2-7
D gene: .
V gene: TRBV20-1

CDR3 DNA: TGTGCCAGCAGTCCGGACAGGGGCACTGAAGCTTTCTTT
CDR3 protein: CASSPDRGTEAFF
clone size: .
J gene: TRBJ1-1
D gene: TRBD1
V gene: TRBV12-3/TRBV12-4

CDR3 DNA: TGTGCCAGCAGGCCTAGCCGAACTAGCGGAGACAATGAGCAGTTCTTC
CDR3 protein: CASRPSRTSGDNEQFF
clone size: .
J gene: TRBJ2-1
D gene: TRBD2
V gene: TRBV7-8

CDR3 DNA: TGTGCCAGCAGTGAAGGGACAGGGCTAGACACCGGGGAGCTGTTTTTT
CDR3 protein: CASSEGTGLDTGELFF
clone size: .
J gene: TRBJ2-2
D gene: TRBD1
V gene: TRBV2

CDR3 DNA: TGTGCCAGCAGTACAGGGGTGCTCGGCTACACCTTC
CDR3 protein: CASSTGVLGYTF
clone size: .
J gene: TRBJ1-2
D gene: TRBD1
V gene: TRBV2

CDR3 DNA: TGCGCCAGCAGCCAAGGGTCATACTCAACTAATGAAAAACTGTTTTTT
CDR3 protein: CASSQGSYSTNEKLFF
clone size: .
J gene: TRBJ1-4
D gene: .
V gene: TRBV4-1

CDR3 DNA: TGCGCCAGCAGCCCAGGACAGATCCTGATTGGTGAAGCTTTCTTT
CDR3 protein: CASSPGQILIGEAFF
clone size: .
J gene: TRBJ1-1
D gene: .
V gene: TRBV5-1

CDR3 DNA: TGCGCCAGCAGCCTTCGGACAGGGGGAGACACCGGGGAGCTGTTTTTT
CDR3 protein: CASSLRTGGDTGELFF
clone size: .
J gene: TRBJ2-2
D gene: TRBD1
V gene: TRBV5-1

CDR3 DNA: TGTGCCAGCAGTTTTACAGTGATGACCGGGGAGCTGTTTTTT
CDR3 protein: CASSFTVMTGELFF
clone size: .
J gene: TRBJ2-2
D gene: .
V gene: TRBV27

CDR3 DNA: TGTGCCAGCAGCCAGACACAGACGACAGAGACCCAGTACTTC
CDR3 protein: CASSQTQTTETQYF
clone size: .
J gene: TRBJ2-5
D gene: .
V gene: TRBV3-1/TRBV3-2

CDR3 DNA: TGCGCCAGCAGCCATGGGACACCGAACACCGGGGAGCTGTTTTTT
CDR3 protein: CASSHGTPNTGELFF
clone size: .
J gene: TRBJ2-2
D gene: .
V gene: TRBV5-1

CDR3 DNA: TGCGCCAGCAGCCCCGGGAACAGGGATCAGCCCCAGCATTTT
CDR3 protein: CASSPGNRDQPQHF
clone size: few
J gene: TRBJ1-5
D gene: .
V gene: TRBV5-1

CDR3 DNA: TGTGCCAGCAGCGTAGCCTATCCAACAGGGGGCTCTGGAAACACCATATATTTT
CDR3 protein: CASSVAYPTGGSGNTIYF
clone size: .
J gene: TRBJ1-3
D gene: TRBD1
V gene: TRBV9

CDR3 DNA: TGCGCCAGCAGCCGGGGACAGGTGACCGGGGAGCTGTTTTTT
CDR3 protein: CASSRGQVTGELFF
clone size: .
J gene: TRBJ2-2
D gene: TRBD1
V gene: TRBV5-1

CDR3 DNA: TGCGCCAGCAGTCCCGGGACACCTTACGAGCAGTACTTC
CDR3 protein: CASSPGTPYEQYF
clone size: .
J gene: TRBJ2-7
D gene: .
V gene: TRBV10-1

CDR3 DNA: TGTGCCAGCAGTTTTGAAGGGGGAACTTACGAGCAGTACTTC
CDR3 protein: CASSFEGGTYEQYF
clone size: once
J gene: TRBJ2-7
D gene: .
V gene: TRBV27

CDR3 DNA: TGTGCCAGCAGCCCGGACAGGGGCAACACTGAAGCTTTCTTT
CDR3 protein: CASSPDRGNTEAFF
clone size: many
J gene: TRBJ1-1
D gene: TRBD1
V gene: TRBV5-4

CDR3 DNA: TGTGCCAGCAGTTCTCGACTCTCCCGGCACTATGGCTACACCTTC
CDR3 protein: CASSSRLSRHYGYTF
clone size: .
J gene: TRBJ1-2
D gene: .
V gene: TRBV6-5

CDR3 DNA: TGCGCCAGCAGCTTGGACCGGGACAGGGGCTTTTACGAGCAGTACTTC
CDR3 protein: CASSLDRDRGFYEQYF
clone size: .
J gene: TRBJ2-7
D gene: TRBD1
V gene: TRBV5-1

CDR3 DNA: TGTGCCAGCAGCGTAGGAACCCAGGGGGCTAACAATGAGCAGTTCTTC
CDR3 protein: CASSVGTQGANNEQFF
clone size: .
J gene: TRBJ2-1
D gene: TRBD1
V gene: TRBV9

CDR3 DNA: TGTGCCAGCGGCGGTGAGGGAGGTTCACCCCTCCACTTT
CDR3 protein: CASGGEGGSPLHF
clone size: .
J gene: TRBJ1-6
D gene: .
V gene: TRBV7-9